These T cell receptor beta chains were read from a single sample in a study of CD8 T cells in Susac syndrome. One entry per CDR3 protein, called by TCRdb with MiXCR from the immunoSEQ multiplex PCR reads. The data show roughly 160,000 distinct CDR3 sequences, with about 93% seen just once and more than 0.12% held by the top ten. Sequencing was carried out using CD4+ T cells from PBMCs. These TCRs come from a human donor in good health. The CDR3 runs from the conserved cysteine through the conserved F or W. D genes are given only for firm matches. Rows give clone size only sometimes, using once, few, many, or a class for an expanded clone.

D gene	clone size	J gene	V gene	CDR3 protein	CDR3 DNA
NA	NA	TRBJ2-3	TRBV9	CASSVAGQGIDTQYF	TGTGCCAGCAGCGTAGCTGGGCAGGGCATAGATACGCAGTATTTT
TRBD2	NA	TRBJ2-5	TRBV12-3/TRBV12-4	CASSSAGVQYF	TGTGCCAGCAGTTCAGCGGGGGTCCAGTACTTC
NA	NA	TRBJ2-7	TRBV2	CACRGFYEQYF	TGTGCCTGCCGCGGGTTCTACGAGCAGTACTTC
TRBD2	NA	TRBJ2-3	TRBV24-1	CATSLGSGGLTDTQYF	TGTGCCACCAGTCTGGGAAGCGGGGGACTCACAGATACGCAGTATTTT
TRBD1	NA	TRBJ2-7	TRBV20-1	CSASSWDSSYEQYF	TGCAGTGCTAGCTCCTGGGACAGCTCCTACGAGCAGTACTTC
TRBD1	once	TRBJ2-3	TRBV24-1	CATSRTGLRADTQYF	TGTGCCACCAGCCGGACAGGGTTGCGCGCAGATACGCAGTATTTT
NA	NA	TRBJ1-2	TRBV7-9	CASSGIQAVDGYTF	TGTGCCAGCAGCGGGATTCAGGCGGTGGATGGCTACACCTTC
NA	NA	TRBJ1-1	TRBV7-2	CASSFTGINTEAFF	TGTGCCAGCAGCTTCACAGGGATTAACACTGAAGCTTTCTTT
NA	NA	TRBJ1-1	TRBV2	CASSQIQGGTEAFF	TGTGCCAGCAGTCAGATCCAGGGCGGGACTGAAGCTTTCTTT
TRBD2	NA	TRBJ2-3	TRBV4-2	CASSQEPLAGGPNTQYF	TGTGCCAGCAGCCAAGAACCCCTAGCGGGGGGGCCGAATACGCAGTATTTT
TRBD1	NA	TRBJ2-7	TRBV27	CASRNRDSGYEQYF	TGTGCCAGCAGGAACCGGGACAGCGGTTACGAGCAGTACTTC
TRBD2	NA	TRBJ2-3	TRBV29-1	CSVGGTSDSTDTQYF	TGCAGCGTTGGAGGGACTAGCGATAGCACAGATACGCAGTATTTT
TRBD1	once	TRBJ2-3	TRBV27	CASVPRDSLTDTQYF	TGTGCCAGCGTCCCCCGGGACAGCCTAACAGATACGCAGTATTTT
NA	NA	TRBJ2-7	TRBV29-1	CSVVDLGHEQYF	TGCAGCGTTGTCGACCTAGGCCACGAGCAGTACTTC
NA	NA	TRBJ2-7	TRBV12-3/TRBV12-4	CASSLDRSPSYEQYF	TGTGCCAGCAGTTTAGACAGGAGCCCCTCCTACGAGCAGTACTTC
NA	NA	TRBJ1-6	TRBV30	CAWSPYRSYNSPLHF	TGTGCCTGGAGTCCCTACAGGAGTTATAATTCACCCCTCCACTTT
NA	NA	TRBJ2-5	TRBV29-1	CSVKTQETQYF	TGCAGCGTCAAGACTCAAGAGACCCAGTACTTC
NA	once	TRBJ2-1	TRBV23-1	CASGPQGSSYNEQFF	TGCGCCAGCGGACCGCAGGGGAGCTCCTACAATGAGCAGTTCTTC
NA	NA	TRBJ1-1	TRBV29-1	CSALSEGKGTEAFF	TGCAGCGCCCTATCTGAAGGAAAGGGCACTGAAGCTTTCTTT
TRBD2	NA	TRBJ2-2	TRBV29-1	CSVIPGGSNTGELFF	TGCAGCGTTATACCCGGGGGGTCGAACACCGGGGAGCTGTTTTTT
NA	NA	TRBJ2-3	TRBV7-2	CASSPQGETTDTQYF	TGTGCCAGCAGCCCCCAGGGAGAGACTACAGATACGCAGTATTTT
NA	NA	TRBJ1-2	TRBV7-9	CASSPNDRRYGYTF	TGTGCCAGCAGCCCCAACGACAGGAGGTATGGCTACACCTTC
NA	few	TRBJ1-2	TRBV2	CASSEGAGNYGYTF	TGTGCCAGCAGTGAAGGCGCGGGGAACTATGGCTACACCTTC
TRBD1	NA	TRBJ1-6	TRBV6-2/TRBV6-3	CASSKRDRSSPLHF	TGTGCCAGCAGCAAACGGGACAGGAGCTCACCCCTCCACTTT
TRBD2	NA	TRBJ2-5	TRBV7-3	CASSSLAGGPVETQYF	TGTGCCAGCAGCTCCCTGGCGGGGGGGCCGGTAGAGACCCAGTACTTC
NA	NA	TRBJ2-5	TRBV9	CASSVAASEFQETQYF	TGTGCCAGCAGCGTAGCGGCTAGCGAGTTCCAAGAGACCCAGTACTTC
NA	NA	TRBJ1-1	TRBV4-1	CASSYLRGRNTEAFF	TGCGCCAGCAGCTACCTTAGGGGAAGGAACACTGAAGCTTTCTTT
NA	NA	TRBJ1-6	TRBV20-1	CSAREPGRSYNSPLHF	TGCAGTGCTAGAGAACCAGGGCGCTCCTATAATTCACCCCTCCACTTT
TRBD1	NA	TRBJ2-7	TRBV10-3	CAISEGLTGNAYEQYF	TGTGCCATCAGTGAGGGTCTGACAGGGAATGCCTACGAGCAGTACTTC
TRBD1	once	TRBJ2-7	TRBV30	CAWSAGQGPYEQYF	TGTGCCTGGAGTGCAGGACAGGGACCCTACGAGCAGTACTTC
NA	once	TRBJ2-1	TRBV20-1	CSASGGPSYNEQFF	TGCAGTGCTAGCGGTGGGCCCTCCTACAATGAGCAGTTCTTC
NA	NA	TRBJ2-7	TRBV4-1	CASSQEYGGSYEQYF	TGCGCCAGCAGCCAAGAATACGGGGGATCCTACGAGCAGTACTTC
NA	NA	TRBJ1-1	TRBV4-3	CASSQDSPGLTEAFF	TGCGCCAGCAGCCAGGACTCCCCGGGGCTCACTGAAGCTTTCTTT
NA	NA	TRBJ2-5	TRBV20-1	CSARPPWEETQYF	TGCAGTGCTAGACCCCCCTGGGAAGAGACCCAGTACTTC
NA	NA	TRBJ1-4	TRBV29-1	CSVTSLGTNEKLFF	TGCAGCGTCACATCGTTGGGGACTAATGAAAAACTGTTTTTT
NA	NA	TRBJ2-7	TRBV4-3	CASSQDLTSYEQYF	TGCGCCAGCAGCCAAGATCTAACTAGCTACGAGCAGTACTTC
NA	once	TRBJ2-1	TRBV11-3	CASSSDSSPQFF	TGTGCCAGCAGCTCCGACTCAAGTCCTCAGTTCTTC
NA	NA	TRBJ1-2	TRBV6-2/TRBV6-3	CASTLRGEYGYTF	TGTGCCAGCACCCTTCGGGGCGAGTATGGCTACACCTTC
NA	NA	TRBJ1-1	TRBV30	CAWRRDSPGEAFF	TGTGCCTGGAGAAGGGACTCCCCCGGAGAAGCTTTCTTT
NA	NA	TRBJ2-7	TRBV29-1	CSAEKPGSPYEQYF	TGCAGCGCCGAAAAACCGGGAAGTCCATACGAGCAGTACTTC
NA	NA	TRBJ2-7	TRBV15	CATSDRSQYEQYF	TGTGCCACCAGCGATCGGTCTCAATACGAGCAGTACTTC
NA	once	TRBJ2-7	TRBV3-1	CASSHPYEQYF	TGTGCCAGCAGCCATCCCTACGAGCAGTACTTC
TRBD1	NA	TRBJ1-2	TRBV12-3/TRBV12-4	CASGTGRDGYTF	TGTGCCAGCGGGACAGGGAGAGATGGCTACACCTTC
NA	NA	TRBJ2-7	TRBV6-5	CASSPGGDSRYEQYF	TGTGCCAGCAGCCCTGGCGGGGACTCGCGGTACGAGCAGTACTTC